This T cell receptor beta chain was captured by sequencing in a study of control samples from healthy donors and cancer patients. The germline CDR1 and CDR2 sequences are SGDLS and YYNGEE. Trimming took off 4 bases at V and 6 bases at J, with 8 bases between the two ends. CDR3 length: 12 amino acids. The protocol was immunoSEQ multiplex PCR, while the TCRdb copy is restricted to in-frame clones and leaves out a portion. The table includes under 150,000 clones, about 94% detected once. The clonotype was recovered from a man younger than 45 in good health. The V and J genes are TRBV9 and TRBJ1-3; D not resolved. Sequencing was done on a sample of blood. CDR3 DNA: TGTGCCAGCAGCCCAGGCGCAAACACCATATATTTT. This sequence encodes CASSPGANTIYF.